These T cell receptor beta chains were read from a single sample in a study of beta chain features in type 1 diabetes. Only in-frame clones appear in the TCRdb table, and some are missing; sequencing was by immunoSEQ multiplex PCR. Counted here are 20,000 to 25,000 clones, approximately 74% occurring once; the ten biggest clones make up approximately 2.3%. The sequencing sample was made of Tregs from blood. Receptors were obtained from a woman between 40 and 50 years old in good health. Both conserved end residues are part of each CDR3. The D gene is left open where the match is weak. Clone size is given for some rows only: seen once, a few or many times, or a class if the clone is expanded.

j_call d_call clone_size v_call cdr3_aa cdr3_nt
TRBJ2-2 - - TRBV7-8 CASSLRGYTGELFF TGTGCCAGCAGCTTACGGGGGTACACCGGGGAGCTGTTTTTT
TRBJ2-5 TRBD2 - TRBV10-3 CAIRKGTSGEETQYF TGTGCCATCAGGAAAGGGACTAGCGGAGAAGAGACCCAGTACTTC
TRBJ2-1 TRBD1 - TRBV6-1 CASSEGPDRVRYNEQFF TGTGCCAGCAGTGAAGGCCCGGACAGGGTGCGCTACAATGAGCAGTTCTTC
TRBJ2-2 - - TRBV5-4 CASSLGVNTGELFF TGTGCCAGCAGCTTGGGCGTGAACACCGGGGAGCTGTTTTTT
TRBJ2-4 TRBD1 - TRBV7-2 CASSWGTGGRDIQYF TGTGCCAGCAGCTGGGGGACAGGGGGCCGGGACATTCAGTACTTC
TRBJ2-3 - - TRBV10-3 CAIRGSSSPDTQYF TGTGCCATCAGGGGTTCAAGTAGCCCAGATACGCAGTATTTT
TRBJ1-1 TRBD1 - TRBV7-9 CASSFFRGRGHTEAFF TGTGCCAGCAGCTTTTTCAGGGGGCGCGGTCACACTGAAGCTTTCTTT
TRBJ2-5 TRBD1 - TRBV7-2 CASSPGQGQETQYF TGTGCCAGCAGCCCAGGACAGGGACAAGAGACCCAGTACTTC
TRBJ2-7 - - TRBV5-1 CASSLGLRPAGNPYEQYF TGCGCCAGCAGCTTGGGGCTAAGACCGGCGGGGAACCCCTACGAGCAGTACTTC
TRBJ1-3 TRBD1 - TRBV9 CASSTRTGSGNTIYF TGTGCCAGCAGCACCCGGACAGGGTCGGGAAACACCATATATTTT
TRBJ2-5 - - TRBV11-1 CASSPGTPRETQYF TGTGCCAGCAGCCCCGGGACTCCCCGCGAGACCCAGTACTTC
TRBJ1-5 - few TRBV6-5 CASSSTEHSNQPQHF TGTGCCAGCAGTTCGACGGAGCATAGCAATCAGCCCCAGCATTTT
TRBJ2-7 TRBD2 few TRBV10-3 CAINPSGGAYEQYF TGTGCCATCAACCCTAGCGGGGGGGCCTACGAGCAGTACTTC
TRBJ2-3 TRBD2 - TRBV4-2 CASSQARAGGTTDTQYF TGTGCCAGCAGCCAAGCCCGAGCGGGGGGCACCACAGATACGCAGTATTTT
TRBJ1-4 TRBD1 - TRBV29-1 CSVARGGTGQEKLFF TGCAGCGTTGCGCGGGGAGGGACAGGGCAGGAAAAACTGTTTTTT
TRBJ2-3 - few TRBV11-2 CASSLTDTQYF TGTGCCAGCAGCCTCACAGATACGCAGTATTTT
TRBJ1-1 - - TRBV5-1 CASSRQYQLSEAFF TGCGCCAGCAGCCGACAGTACCAACTTTCTGAAGCTTTCTTT
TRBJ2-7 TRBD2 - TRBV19 CASSLPWTSGVYEQYF TGTGCCAGTAGCCTACCGTGGACTAGCGGAGTCTACGAGCAGTACTTC
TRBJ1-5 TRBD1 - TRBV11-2 CASSARQGHQPQHF TGTGCCAGCAGCGCACGACAGGGTCATCAGCCCCAGCATTTT
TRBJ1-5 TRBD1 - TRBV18 CASSSTGGGGLNQPQHF TGTGCCAGCTCATCAACAGGGGGAGGGGGCCTCAATCAGCCCCAGCATTTT
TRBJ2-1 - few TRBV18 CASSRTLTATSGEQFF TGTGCCAGCTCACGTACTTTGACAGCCACCTCGGGTGAGCAGTTCTTC
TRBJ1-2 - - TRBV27 CASSPRELGYGYTF TGTGCCAGCAGTCCCCGGGAGCTGGGCTATGGCTACACCTTC
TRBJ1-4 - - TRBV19 CASTLNSEKLFF TGTGCCAGTACCCTAAACAGTGAAAAACTGTTTTTT
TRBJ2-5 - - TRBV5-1 CASSEGETQYF TGCGCCAGCAGCGAGGGAGAGACCCAGTACTTC
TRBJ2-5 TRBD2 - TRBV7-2 CASSLGASGGQETQYF TGTGCCAGCAGCTTAGGTGCTAGCGGGGGGCAAGAGACCCAGTACTTC
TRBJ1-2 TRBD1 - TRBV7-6 CASSLGQGGYGYTF TGTGCCAGCAGCTTAGGACAGGGAGGCTATGGCTACACCTTC
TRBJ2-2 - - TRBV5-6 CASSLGGRPGELFF TGTGCCAGCAGCTTGGGGGGGCGCCCCGGGGAGCTGTTTTTT
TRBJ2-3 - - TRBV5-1 CASSLVLGALLGTQYF TGCGCCAGCAGCTTGGTCTTGGGAGCCTTGTTGGGTACGCAGTATTTT
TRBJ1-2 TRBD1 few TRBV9 CASSAQGQSNYGYTF TGTGCCAGCAGCGCCCAGGGACAGTCTAACTATGGCTACACCTTC
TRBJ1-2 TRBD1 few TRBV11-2 CASSFAGQLFGYTF TGTGCCAGCAGCTTTGCGGGACAGCTCTTTGGCTACACCTTC
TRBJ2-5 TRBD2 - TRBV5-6 CASSSGLAGSETQYF TGTGCCAGCAGCTCAGGACTAGCGGGATCGGAGACCCAGTACTTC
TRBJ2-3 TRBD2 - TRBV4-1 CASAPSTGTSGGRSDTQYF TGCGCCAGCGCGCCGAGTACCGGGACTAGCGGGGGGAGGTCAGATACGCAGTATTTT
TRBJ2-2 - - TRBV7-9 CASSSPGGVRRYTGELFF TGTGCCAGCAGCTCCCCCGGCGGGGTTCGACGCTACACCGGGGAGCTGTTTTTT
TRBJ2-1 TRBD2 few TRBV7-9 CASSLKLAGGEQFF TGTGCCAGCAGCTTAAAACTAGCGGGGGGGGAGCAGTTCTTC
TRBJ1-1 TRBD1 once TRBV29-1 CSGEGQGAGEAFF TGCAGCGGGGAAGGGCAGGGGGCAGGTGAAGCTTTCTTT
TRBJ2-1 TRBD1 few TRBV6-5 CASSYSRGQGEQFF TGTGCCAGCAGTTACTCCAGGGGACAGGGAGAGCAGTTCTTC
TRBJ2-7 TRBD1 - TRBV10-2 CASSQRTGMSSYEQYF TGCGCCAGCAGCCAAAGGACAGGGATGAGCTCCTACGAGCAGTACTTC
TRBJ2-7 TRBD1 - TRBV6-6 CASSYRTGWYF TGTGCCAGCAGTTATAGGACAGGGTGGTACTTC
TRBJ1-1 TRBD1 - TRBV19 CASSPRTGSNTEAFF TGTGCCAGTAGTCCAAGGACAGGATCGAACACTGAAGCTTTCTTT
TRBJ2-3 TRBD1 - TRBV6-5 CASSYGTGSTDTQYF TGTGCCAGCAGTTATGGGACAGGGTCGACAGATACGCAGTATTTT
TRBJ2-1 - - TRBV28 CASGNREVQFF TGTGCCAGCGGGAACAGGGAAGTGCAGTTCTTC
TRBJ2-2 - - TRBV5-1 CASSSTGIWNTGELFF TGCGCCAGCAGCTCCACAGGGATATGGAACACCGGGGAGCTGTTTTTT
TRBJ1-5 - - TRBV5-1 CASSLYPGFSNQPQHF TGCGCCAGCAGCTTGTACCCAGGGTTTAGCAATCAGCCCCAGCATTTT
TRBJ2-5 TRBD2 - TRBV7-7 CASSSVAGGETQYF TGTGCCAGCAGCTCCGTAGCGGGGGGCGAGACCCAGTACTTC
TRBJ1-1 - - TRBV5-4 CASSRADTEAFF TGTGCCAGCAGCCGAGCGGACACTGAAGCTTTCTTT
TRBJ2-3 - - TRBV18 CASSPPSMGGRTDTQYF TGTGCCAGCTCACCACCGAGTATGGGGGGACGCACAGATACGCAGTATTTT
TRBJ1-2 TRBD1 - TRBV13 CASSAGQGNYGYTF TGTGCCAGCAGCGCCGGACAGGGCAACTATGGCTACACCTTC
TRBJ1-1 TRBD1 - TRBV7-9 CASSRQGWETEAFF TGTGCCAGCAGCCGACAGGGCTGGGAAACTGAAGCTTTCTTT
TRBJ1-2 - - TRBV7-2 CASSPPPGNGYGYTF TGTGCCAGCAGCCCACCCCCAGGGAACGGCTATGGCTACACCTTC
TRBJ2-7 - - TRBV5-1 CASSLEAGATYEQYF TGCGCCAGCAGCTTGGAGGCGGGGGCCACCTACGAGCAGTACTTC
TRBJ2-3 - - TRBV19 CASSKNAGQSGTDTQYF TGTGCCAGTAGTAAAAACGCAGGACAGAGCGGCACAGATACGCAGTATTTT
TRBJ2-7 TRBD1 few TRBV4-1 CASSQRGGTGIYEQYF TGCGCCAGCAGCCAGAGGGGAGGGACAGGGATCTACGAGCAGTACTTC
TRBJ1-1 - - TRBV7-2 CASSWVGGVTEAFF TGTGCCAGCAGCTGGGTGGGGGGGGTGACTGAAGCTTTCTTT
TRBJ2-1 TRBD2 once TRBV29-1 CSVAGEKGSGGVYNEQFF TGCAGCGTTGCGGGAGAAAAGGGTAGCGGGGGGGTATACAATGAGCAGTTCTTC